The 18 T cell receptor beta chains in this list originate from one sample, sequenced in a study of T cell repertoires in cytomegalovirus infection. TCRdb recomputed calls from the reads with MiXCR, one row per CDR3 protein. This table has about 900,000 distinct CDR3 sequences, approximately 31% appearing once. Antigens for these TCRs are unknown. The sequencing used cultured CD8+ T cells from PBMCs, collected from culture after CMV antigen stimulation. The receptors were gathered from a human donor in good health (CMV status not recorded). Some clones in this sample may be carry-over from other donors' samples.

This clonotype occurred a few times. The V gene is TRBV6-2 or TRBV6-3, the J gene TRBJ2-3; tentative D call: TRBD1 (7 bases). Germline-derived CDR1 and CDR2 are MNHEY and SVGEGT. Trimming took 6 bases from V and 5 from J, leaving 21 bases between them. The CDR3 runs 16 residues. The CDR3 bases are TGTGCCAGCAGATCGCGGGACAGAGTAGCGGTAGATACGCAGTATTTT. Its translation: CASRSRDRVAVDTQYF.

V gene TRBV15 combines with J gene TRBJ2-7; tentatively, D is TRBD2 (6 bases). Germline lookup yields CDR1 LNHNV and CDR2 YYDKDF (reference sequence). Trimming took 0 bases from V and 9 from J, leaving 12 bases between them. The length of the CDR3 is 13 residues. The CDR3 coding sequence is TGTGCCACCAGCAGAGATCGGGGGTCCGCGCAGTACGTC. Translating gives CATSRDRGSAQYV.

This clonotype occurred a few times. This chain connects TRBV7-2 to TRBJ1-1, with D maybe TRBD1 (5 bases). The CDR3 is made up of 15 amino acids. The germline V and J ends were trimmed by 6 bases and 1 base, with 15 bases remaining between them. Germline CDR1 SGHTA, CDR2 FQGNSA. The DNA of the CDR3 is TGTGCCAGCAGGAGGGGAAGGGGATCGAACACTGAAGCTTTCTTT. This gives the protein CASRRGRGSNTEAFF.

V gene TRBV5-6 combines with J gene TRBJ2-3; D gene uncertain. CDR1 SGHDT and CDR2 YYEEEE come from the germline V gene. Trimming left V 1 base short and J 6 bases short, with 6 bases between. The CDR3 loop spans 12 amino acids. CDR3 sequence: CASSLSYDTQYF. The CDR3 nucleotides read TGTGCCAGCAGCTTGTCATATGATACGCAGTATTTT.

This chain joins TRBV29-1 and TRBJ2-6, with D unclear. The V gene lost 6 bases and the J gene lost 0 bases, with 9 bases spanning the gap. This CDR3 is built from 14 residues. The germline V gene has CDR1 SQVTM and CDR2 ANQGSEA. CDR3 sequence reads: CSVGSTSGANVLTF. The CDR3 DNA is TGCAGCGTAGGATCTACCTCTGGGGCCAACGTCCTGACTTTC.

The chain is built from TRBV19 and TRBJ2-5; D uncertain. Germline V gives CDR1 LNHDA, CDR2 SQIVND (reference sequence). This CDR3 is 13 amino acids long. The V and J ends lost 1 base and 7 bases respectively, with 10 bases between them. The CDR3 sequence: CASSIGGAGTQYF. For the CDR3, the DNA is TGTGCCAGTAGTATAGGAGGTGCTGGGACCCAGTACTTC.

In the case of this clonotype: A much more abundant neighbour one base away suggests this may be a read error. V gene TRBV7-6 combines with J gene TRBJ2-1; 12 bases map to TRBD2. This CDR3 has 20 amino acids. Germline V gives CDR1 SGHVS, CDR2 FNYEAQ. CDR3 protein: CVSSFLSASGGEQLFNEQFF. In nucleotides, the CDR3 is TGTGTCAGCAGCTTCTTATCTGCTAGCGGGGGGGAACAACTATTTAATGAGCAGTTCTTC.

This clonotype has only a few counts. The rearrangement uses TRBV7-9 and TRBJ1-1, with D unresolved. Trimming stripped 1 base from V and 6 bases from J, with 9 bases between. CDR1 is SEHNR and CDR2 is FQNEAQ in the germline V gene (reference sequence). This CDR3 contains 13 residues. CDR3 bases: TGTGCCAGCAGCTTAGTATCTTGGGCTGAAGCTTTCTTT. Amino acids: CASSLVSWAEAFF.

A few counts support this clonotype. The rearrangement uses TRBV6-5 and TRBJ2-1; perhaps D is TRBD1 or TRBD2 (5 bases each). The CDR3 sequence is 16 residues long. The ends were cut back, 0 bases at V and 8 bases at J, with 17 bases in the middle. Germline V gene sequence: CDR1 MNHEY, CDR2 SVGAGI. CDR3 in amino acids: CASSYSIWGSEDEQFF. The CDR3 DNA reads as TGTGCCAGCAGTTACTCGATTTGGGGGAGTGAGGATGAGCAGTTCTTC.

This clonotype was recorded at least ten times. The V and J genes are TRBV7-2 and TRBJ2-7; TRBD2 might be the D (5 bases). V was trimmed by 5 bases and J by 0 bases, leaving 17 bases between them. Looked up from germline, CDR1 is SGHTA and CDR2 is FQGNSA. The CDR3 extends over 16 amino acids. The chain's CDR3 is CASSPFPDFYSYEQYF. The CDR3 bases are TGTGCCAGCAGCCCCTTTCCGGACTTCTACTCCTACGAGCAGTACTTC.

This clonotype has ten or more counts. This rearrangement joins TRBV7-9 to TRBJ2-4; D unresolved. The length of the CDR3 is 14 residues. Looked up from germline, CDR1 is SEHNR and CDR2 is FQNEAQ (reference sequence). Trimming left V 5 bases short and J 3 bases short, with 11 bases between. The CDR3 sequence is CASSAPTGKNIQYF. The CDR3 DNA reads TGTGCCAGCAGCGCTCCCACGGGCAAAAACATTCAGTACTTC.

This clonotype was picked up a small number of times. CDR3 in DNA: TGTGCCAGCAGTGAATTTTTTAGCGGGGGGGCGGGCAATGAGCAGTTCTTC. Protein: CASSEFFSGGAGNEQFF. The chain links TRBV25-1 to TRBJ2-1; 11 positions match TRBD2. The V and J ends lost 1 base and 6 bases, in that order; junction bases with no gene match: 8. The CDR3 has 17 residues. Per the germline V gene, CDR1 is MGHDK and CDR2 is SYGVNS.

In its sample, this clonotype was seen a few times. The chain combines TRBV12-3 or TRBV12-4 with TRBJ1-1; D perhaps matches TRBD1 (6 bases). This CDR3 region has 16 residues. The V end was cut by 3 bases, the J end by 1 base, with 15 bases between. The CDR3 protein is CASSLGARYGNTEAFF. In DNA, the CDR3 is TGTGCCAGCAGTTTGGGGGCCCGATACGGGAACACTGAAGCTTTCTTT.

Only a few counts were recorded for this clonotype. The chain links TRBV7-9 to TRBJ1-1, with D uncertain. Germline V lookup: CDR1 SEHNR, CDR2 FQNEAQ (reference sequence). The CDR3 loop spans 14 amino acids. V was pared by 5 bases and J by 1 base, with 11 bases between. The CDR3 spells CASSPFTENTEAFF. CDR3 in DNA: TGTGCCAGCAGCCCCTTCACAGAGAACACTGAAGCTTTCTTT.

The chain recombines TRBV6-2 or TRBV6-3 with TRBJ2-7; 7 bases fit TRBD1. The length of the CDR3 is 13 residues. CDR1 and CDR2 (germline): MNHEY, SVGEGT. V was clipped by 2 bases and J by 3 bases; unmatched bases: 1. The DNA for the CDR3 is TGTGCCAGCAGTTACACAGGGGTCTACGAGCAGTACTTC. It translates to CASSYTGVYEQYF.

This clonotype was detected only a few times. The genes are TRBV12-5 and TRBJ2-2; TRBD1 might be the D (6 bases). The CDR3 runs 14 residues. Germline lookup yields CDR1 LGHNT and CDR2 FRNRAP. The V end lost 4 bases, the J end lost 3 bases, and 9 bases lay between the germline ends. The chain's CDR3 is CASGSGQYTGELFF. CDR3 sequence (DNA): TGTGCTAGTGGTTCCGGACAGTACACCGGGGAGCTGTTTTTT.

The rearrangement joins TRBV6-6 to TRBJ2-7, with D possibly matching TRBD1 (6 bases). This CDR3 region has 15 residues. Trimming took off 5 bases at V and 3 bases at J, with 17 bases between the two ends. Germline lookup yields CDR1 MNHNY and CDR2 SVGAGI (reference sequence). CDR3 sequence (DNA): TGTGCCAGCAGTCCCTCGGACAGAGAGCGCTACGAGCAGTACGTC. Its protein product is CASSPSDRERYEQYV.

This clonotype has only a few counts. The chain recombines TRBV5-1 with TRBJ2-7, with 8 bases that match TRBD2. This CDR3 is 15 amino acids long. CDR1 and CDR2 (germline): SGHRS, YFSETQ. V shed 0 bases and J 5 bases; nucleotides not matched to a gene: 7. The CDR3 sequence: CASSLGRGARNEQYF. The CDR3, as DNA: TGCGCCAGCAGCTTGGGGCGGGGGGCGAGAAACGAGCAGTACTTC.